This T cell receptor beta chain was profiled in a study of regulatory T cells in long-lasting Graves disease. This CDR3 region has 13 residues. V lost 0 bases and J 3 bases, leaving 8 bases between the germline ends. CDR1 is GTSNPN, CDR2 SVGIG, per germline (reference sequence). The time point: newly diagnosed GD, antithyroid drugs for less than 3 months. Generation of the TCR library employed RNA extracted from PBMCs. In this sample, this clonotype turned up many times. A much larger clone lies one base from this, so it may be a read error. Researchers made TCR beta libraries by using iRepertoire HTBI primers and running Arm-PCR on CDR3 regions. TCRdb re-derived calls from the multiplex PCR reads in MiXCR, one entry per CDR3 protein. The profile shows some 230,000 distinct CDR3 sequences, around 17% of them singletons.

The TCR originated in a female donor with Graves disease. The J gene is TRBJ1-1, the V gene TRBV30; D gene uncertain. The sequences come from peripheral blood mononuclear cells (PBMCs), collected at new diagnosis, from a patient treated with antithyroid drugs. The CDR3 is CAWSVGVDTEAFF. Here the CDR3 DNA reads TGTGCCTGGAGTGTTGGAGTAGACACTGAAGCTTTCTTT.